The sample holds many counts of the clone carrying this T cell receptor beta chain. Sequencing was done on patients that had shown CD8+CD57+ cell expansion by flow cytometry. This record belongs to a study of CD8+CD57+ T cells in acquired aplastic anemia. V lost 4 bases and J 7 bases, leaving 8 bases between the germline ends. Germline assignment: CDR1 SGHTA and CDR2 FQGNSA. The CDR3 has 13 amino acids. For CDR3 and TCR beta VDJ profiling, genomic DNA was the template used. TCRdb redid the calling of the reads with MiXCR, one entry per CDR3 protein. The repertoire has about 160,000 distinct CDR3 sequences, about half of them found once; the top ten carry around 3.2%.

This receptor was taken from a human donor with aplastic anemia. The chain combines TRBV7-2 with TRBJ1-6; D is perhaps TRBD1 (6 bases). Input material: sorted CD4+, CD8+, or CD8+CD57+ T cells (not recorded which) from PBMCs. CDR3 protein: CASSSQGNSPLHF. The CDR3 DNA follows: TGTGCCAGCAGCTCACAGGGCAATTCACCCCTCCACTTT.